These T cell receptor beta chains were read from a single sample in a study of beta chain features in type 1 diabetes. Here immunoSEQ multiplex PCR was the method, and the copy in TCRdb shows in-frame clones only, minus some. The profile shows a few hundred thousand clones, approximately 28% of them singletons. Sequenced: naive CD4+ T cells from blood. These TCRs come from a man aged 18 to 35 in good health. CDR3s include the opening cysteine and the closing phenylalanine or tryptophan. The D gene is left open where the match is weak. Size is stated for part of the rows, as once, few or many counts, or as a class when the clone is expanded.

V gene,clone size,J gene,D gene,CDR3 protein,CDR3 DNA
TRBV9,.,TRBJ2-1,.,CASSPRMETTYNEQFF,TGTGCCAGCAGCCCCCGAATGGAGACTACCTACAATGAGCAGTTCTTC
TRBV7-2,.,TRBJ1-4,.,CASSLPGREDEKLFF,TGTGCCAGCAGCTTACCGGGCAGGGAGGACGAAAAACTGTTTTTT
TRBV6-5,few,TRBJ2-2,TRBD2,CASSSRTGGNTGELFF,TGTGCCAGCAGTTCCCGGACGGGAGGAAACACCGGGGAGCTGTTTTTT
TRBV28,.,TRBJ2-7,TRBD1,CASSFILGQGYEQYF,TGTGCCAGCAGTTTTATCCTGGGACAGGGCTACGAGCAGTACTTC
TRBV5-1,.,TRBJ2-7,TRBD1,CASSPDRESYEQYF,TGCGCCAGCAGCCCTGACAGGGAGAGCTACGAGCAGTACTTC
TRBV11-2,.,TRBJ2-2,TRBD2,CASSLMAGVTGELFF,TGTGCCAGCAGCTTAATGGCGGGAGTGACCGGGGAGCTGTTTTTT
TRBV29-1,.,TRBJ2-3,TRBD1,CSVERDRVTDTQYF,TGCAGCGTTGAAAGGGACAGGGTCACAGATACGCAGTATTTT
TRBV15,.,TRBJ2-4,TRBD2,CATSKSGGLGNIQYF,TGTGCCACCAGCAAATCGGGAGGGCTGGGGAACATTCAGTACTTC
TRBV25-1,.,TRBJ2-3,TRBD1,CASSDPGGLADTQYF,TGTGCCAGCAGTGACCCAGGGGGCCTGGCAGATACGCAGTATTTT
TRBV28,few,TRBJ2-5,.,CASSVGGTVSPRSYF,TGTGCCAGCAGTGTCGGGGGGACAGTCTCCCCCCGGTCATACTTC
TRBV4-1,few,TRBJ2-5,TRBD2,CASSQLGLVFETQYF,TGCGCCAGCAGCCAACTTGGACTAGTCTTTGAGACCCAGTACTTC
TRBV4-3,few,TRBJ2-1,.,CASSLGWSSYNEQFF,TGCGCCAGCAGCCTCGGATGGAGCTCCTACAATGAGCAGTTCTTC
TRBV10-3,.,TRBJ2-7,.,CAIETYNGGEQYF,TGTGCCATCGAAACTTATAACGGGGGCGAGCAGTACTTC
TRBV28,.,TRBJ1-1,.,CASSLLRGGNAEAFF,TGTGCCAGCAGTTTATTAAGGGGGGGTAACGCTGAAGCTTTCTTT
TRBV28,few,TRBJ2-3,TRBD2,CASGPAGLAAYTQYF,TGTGCCAGCGGGCCCGCAGGACTAGCGGCATATACGCAGTATTTT
TRBV5-1,.,TRBJ2-3,.,CASSSGTPADTQYF,TGCGCCAGCAGCTCCGGGACGCCAGCAGATACGCAGTATTTT
TRBV9,few,TRBJ2-6,.,CASSLRGVGANVLTF,TGTGCCAGCAGCCTTCGTGGGGTTGGGGCCAACGTCCTGACTTTC
TRBV30,few,TRBJ2-5,.,CAWRPIRGTPRGQETQYF,TGTGCCTGGAGGCCCATAAGGGGGACACCCCGAGGTCAAGAGACCCAGTACTTC
TRBV6-5,.,TRBJ2-7,TRBD2,CASRREREGTYEQYF,TGTGCCAGCAGGAGAGAGCGGGAGGGGACCTACGAGCAGTACTTC
TRBV4-1,few,TRBJ2-7,.,CASSRNHYEQYF,TGCGCCAGCAGCCGAAACCACTACGAGCAGTACTTC
TRBV7-2,.,TRBJ2-1,TRBD2,CASSLVAGSYNEQFF,TGTGCCAGCAGCTTAGTAGCGGGCTCCTACAATGAGCAGTTCTTC
TRBV6-5,once,TRBJ2-7,TRBD1,CASRRGQGAYEQYF,TGTGCCAGCAGACGGGGACAGGGCGCCTACGAGCAGTACTTC
TRBV5-4,few,TRBJ2-7,.,CASSLAGPSYEQYF,TGTGCCAGCAGCTTGGCGGGGCCTTCCTACGAGCAGTACTTC
TRBV29-1,few,TRBJ2-7,TRBD2,CSVELLVGAGIYEQYF,TGCAGCGTTGAACTCCTCGTAGGAGCGGGGATCTACGAGCAGTACTTC
TRBV25-1,.,TRBJ2-1,.,CASSDPQGHEQFF,TGTGCCAGCAGTGATCCACAGGGCCATGAGCAGTTCTTC
TRBV19,.,TRBJ2-2,.,CASSIDSSTSLFF,TGTGCCAGTAGTATAGACTCGTCAACCTCGCTGTTTTTT
TRBV7-2,.,TRBJ2-1,.,CASSQVHYNEQFF,TGTGCCAGCAGCCAAGTCCATTACAATGAGCAGTTCTTC
TRBV30,.,TRBJ2-3,.,CAWSVGRDTQYF,TGTGCCTGGAGTGTAGGGCGGGATACGCAGTATTTT
TRBV7-9,.,TRBJ2-7,TRBD1,CASSPTGPDALTAYEQYF,TGTGCCAGCAGCCCGACAGGGCCAGACGCCCTAACAGCATACGAGCAGTACTTC
TRBV9,.,TRBJ2-1,.,CASSVGGAYNEQFF,TGTGCCAGCAGCGTAGGAGGGGCTTACAATGAGCAGTTCTTC
TRBV2,few,TRBJ1-4,.,CASWENEKLFF,TGTGCCAGCTGGGAAAATGAAAAACTGTTTTTT
TRBV2,few,TRBJ2-1,.,CASRGESYNEQFF,TGTGCCAGCAGAGGCGAATCCTACAATGAGCAGTTCTTC
TRBV29-1,few,TRBJ1-1,TRBD1,CSVTGQGFTEAFF,TGCAGCGTTACAGGACAGGGGTTCACTGAAGCTTTCTTT
TRBV30,.,TRBJ2-5,.,CAWSIRAPQETQYF,TGTGCCTGGAGTATAAGGGCCCCGCAAGAGACCCAGTACTTC
TRBV25-1,few,TRBJ2-7,.,CASSALGFSYEQYF,TGTGCCAGCAGTGCGCTGGGGTTCTCCTACGAGCAGTACTTC
TRBV5-1,few,TRBJ2-2,.,CASSQNTGELFF,TGCGCCAGCAGCCAGAACACCGGGGAGCTGTTTTTT
TRBV4-2,few,TRBJ2-3,.,CASATPASTDTQYF,TGTGCCAGCGCAACCCCAGCTAGCACAGATACGCAGTATTTT
TRBV14,.,TRBJ2-1,.,CASSPKSQSSYNEQFF,TGTGCCAGCAGCCCAAAGAGTCAAAGCTCCTACAATGAGCAGTTCTTC
TRBV6-6,.,TRBJ2-7,.,CASSWKGRNAEQYF,TGTGCCAGCAGTTGGAAGGGGCGGAACGCCGAGCAGTACTTC
TRBV5-4,.,TRBJ2-7,.,CASSLQGYEQYF,TGTGCCAGCAGCTTACAGGGCTACGAGCAGTACTTC
TRBV14,few,TRBJ2-7,.,CASSQGADYEQYF,TGTGCCAGCAGCCAGGGGGCCGACTACGAGCAGTACTTC